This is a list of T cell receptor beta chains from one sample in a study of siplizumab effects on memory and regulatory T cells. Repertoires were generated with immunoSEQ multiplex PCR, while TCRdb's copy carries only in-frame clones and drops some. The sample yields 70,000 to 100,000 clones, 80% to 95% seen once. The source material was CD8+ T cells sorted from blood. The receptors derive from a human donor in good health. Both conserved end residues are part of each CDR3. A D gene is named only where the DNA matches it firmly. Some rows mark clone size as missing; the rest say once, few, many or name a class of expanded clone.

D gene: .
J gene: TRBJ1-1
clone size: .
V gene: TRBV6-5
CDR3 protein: CASSYSPGAANTEAFF
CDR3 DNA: TGTGCCAGCAGTTACTCTCCCGGCGCAGCCAACACTGAAGCTTTCTTT

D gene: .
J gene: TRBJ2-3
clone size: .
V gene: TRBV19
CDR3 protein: CASSQIESTDTQYF
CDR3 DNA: TGTGCCAGCTCCCAGATCGAGAGCACAGATACGCAGTATTTT

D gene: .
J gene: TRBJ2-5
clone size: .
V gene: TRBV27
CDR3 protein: CASSLLGGKTQYF
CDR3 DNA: TGTGCCAGCAGTTTACTTGGCGGGAAGACCCAGTACTTC

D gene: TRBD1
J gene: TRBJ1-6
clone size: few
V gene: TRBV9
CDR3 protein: CASSAGGGSPLHF
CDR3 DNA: TGTGCCAGCAGCGCAGGGGGGGGATCACCCCTCCACTTT

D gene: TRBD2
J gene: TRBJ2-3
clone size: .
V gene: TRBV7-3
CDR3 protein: CASSYGLAVTDTQYF
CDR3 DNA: TGTGCCAGCAGCTACGGACTAGCGGTCACAGATACGCAGTATTTT

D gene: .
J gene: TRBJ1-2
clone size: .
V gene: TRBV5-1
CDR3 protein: CASEGTGVDGYTF
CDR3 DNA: TGCGCCAGCGAGGGGACGGGGGTAGATGGCTACACCTTC

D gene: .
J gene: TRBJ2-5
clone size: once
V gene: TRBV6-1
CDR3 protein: CASSRPGGYETQYF
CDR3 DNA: TGTGCCAGCAGCAGACCTGGAGGGTACGAGACCCAGTACTTC

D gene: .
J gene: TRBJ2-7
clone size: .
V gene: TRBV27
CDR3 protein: CASSFSDSPYEQYF
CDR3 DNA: TGTGCCAGCAGTTTCAGTGACAGTCCCTACGAGCAGTACTTC

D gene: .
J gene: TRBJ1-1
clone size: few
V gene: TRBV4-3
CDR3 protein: CASSQDWDGMNTEAFF
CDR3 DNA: TGCGCCAGCAGCCAAGATTGGGATGGGATGAACACTGAAGCTTTCTTT

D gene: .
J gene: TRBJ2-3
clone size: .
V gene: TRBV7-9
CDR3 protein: CASSVGSDTQYF
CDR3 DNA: TGTGCCAGCAGCGTGGGGTCAGATACGCAGTATTTT

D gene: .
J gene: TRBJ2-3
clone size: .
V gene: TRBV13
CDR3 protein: CASSPSSGTSTDTQYF
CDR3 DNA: TGTGCCAGCAGCCCGTCTAGTGGGACTAGCACAGATACGCAGTATTTT

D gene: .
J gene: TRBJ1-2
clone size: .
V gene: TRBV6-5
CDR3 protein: CASSYSRADGYTF
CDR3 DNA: TGTGCCAGCAGTTACTCCCGCGCGGATGGCTACACCTTC

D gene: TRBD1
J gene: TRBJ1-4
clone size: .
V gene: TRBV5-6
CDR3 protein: CASSFGQGGGEKLFF
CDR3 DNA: TGTGCCAGCAGCTTCGGACAGGGCGGAGGTGAAAAACTGTTTTTT

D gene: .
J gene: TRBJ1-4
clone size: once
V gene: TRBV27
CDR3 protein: CASSLQAGGRKLFF
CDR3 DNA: TGTGCCAGCAGTTTACAGGCAGGTGGAAGGAAACTGTTTTTT

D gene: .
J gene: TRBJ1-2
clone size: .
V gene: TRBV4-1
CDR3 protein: CASSQDPLTANYGYTF
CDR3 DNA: TGCGCCAGCAGCCAAGACCCCCTGACAGCTAACTATGGCTACACCTTC

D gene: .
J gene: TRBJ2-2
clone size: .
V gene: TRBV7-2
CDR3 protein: CASSLMNDGELFF
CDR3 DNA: TGTGCCAGCAGCTTAATGAATGACGGGGAGCTGTTTTTT

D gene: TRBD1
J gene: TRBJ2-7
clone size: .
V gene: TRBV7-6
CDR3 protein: CASSLRTGYTAAGSYEQYF
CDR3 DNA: TGTGCCAGCAGTCTAAGGACAGGTTATACCGCCGCCGGTTCCTACGAGCAGTACTTC

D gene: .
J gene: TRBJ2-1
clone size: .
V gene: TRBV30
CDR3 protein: CAWRDYNEQFF
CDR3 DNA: TGTGCCTGGAGGGACTACAATGAGCAGTTCTTC

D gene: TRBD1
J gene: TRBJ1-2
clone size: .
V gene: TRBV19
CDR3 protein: CASTATQGALYGYTF
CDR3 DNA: TGTGCCAGTACCGCTACACAGGGGGCACTCTATGGCTACACCTTC

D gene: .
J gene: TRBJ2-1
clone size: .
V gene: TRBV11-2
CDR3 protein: CASSLTRGHLVSYNEQFF
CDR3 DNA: TGTGCCAGCAGCTTAACTCGGGGACACCTAGTTTCCTACAATGAGCAGTTCTTC

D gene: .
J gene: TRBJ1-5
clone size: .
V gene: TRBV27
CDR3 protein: CASSTRGLGNQPQHF
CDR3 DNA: TGTGCCAGCAGTACCAGGGGTCTGGGCAATCAGCCCCAGCATTTT

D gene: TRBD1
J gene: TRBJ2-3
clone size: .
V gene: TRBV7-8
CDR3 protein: CASSSGTGWTDTQYF
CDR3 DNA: TGTGCCAGCAGCTCGGGGACAGGATGGACAGATACGCAGTATTTT

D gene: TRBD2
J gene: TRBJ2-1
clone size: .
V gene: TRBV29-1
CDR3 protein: CSVHRTSGSPYNEQFF
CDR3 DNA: TGCAGCGTTCACAGGACTAGCGGGAGCCCCTACAATGAGCAGTTCTTC

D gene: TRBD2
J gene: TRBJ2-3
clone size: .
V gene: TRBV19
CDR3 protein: CATQQYRSGSADTQYF
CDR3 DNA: TGTGCCACCCAGCAATATCGGAGCGGGAGTGCAGATACGCAGTATTTT

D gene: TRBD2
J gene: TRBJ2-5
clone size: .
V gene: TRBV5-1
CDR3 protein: CASSYRTSVGETQYF
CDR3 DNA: TGCGCCAGCAGCTACCGGACTAGCGTGGGAGAGACCCAGTACTTC

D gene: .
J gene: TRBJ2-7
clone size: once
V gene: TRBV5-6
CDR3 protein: CASSLGRSYEQYF
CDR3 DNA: TGTGCCAGCAGCTTGGGCAGATCCTACGAGCAGTACTTC

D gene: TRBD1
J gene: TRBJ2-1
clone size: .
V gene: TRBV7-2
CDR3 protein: CASSLGPGTGGHNEQFF
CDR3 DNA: TGTGCCAGCAGCTTAGGGCCGGGGACAGGGGGTCACAATGAACAGTTCTTC

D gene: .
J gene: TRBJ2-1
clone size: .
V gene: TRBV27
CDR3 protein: CASSHTRAGYNEQFF
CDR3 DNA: TGTGCCAGCAGTCACACACGGGCCGGATACAATGAGCAGTTCTTC

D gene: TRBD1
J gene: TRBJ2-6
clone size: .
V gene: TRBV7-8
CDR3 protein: CASSPTDRAGANVLTF
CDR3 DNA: TGTGCCAGCAGCCCGACGGACAGGGCTGGGGCCAACGTCCTGACTTTC

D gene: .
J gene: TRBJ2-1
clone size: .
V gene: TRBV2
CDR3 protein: CASSEPGNEQFF
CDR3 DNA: TGTGCCAGCAGTGAGCCCGGGAATGAGCAGTTCTTC

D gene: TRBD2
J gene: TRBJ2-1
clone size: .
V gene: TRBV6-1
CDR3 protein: CASSEGEGGPDEQFF
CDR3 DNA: TGTGCCAGCAGTGAAGGGGAGGGAGGGCCGGATGAGCAGTTCTTC

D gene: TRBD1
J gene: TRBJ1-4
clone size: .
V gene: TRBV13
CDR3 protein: CASSLGRGQAVEKLFF
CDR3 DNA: TGTGCCAGCAGCTTAGGGCGCGGACAGGCGGTTGAAAAACTGTTTTTT

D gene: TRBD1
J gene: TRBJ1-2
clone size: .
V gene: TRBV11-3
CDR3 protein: CASSLEGGGYGYTF
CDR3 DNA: TGTGCCAGCAGCTTAGAAGGGGGCGGCTATGGCTACACCTTC

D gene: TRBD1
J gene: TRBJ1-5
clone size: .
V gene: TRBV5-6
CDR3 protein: CASSGIFGQGNQPQHF
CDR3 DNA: TGTGCCAGCAGCGGAATATTTGGACAGGGCAATCAGCCCCAGCATTTT

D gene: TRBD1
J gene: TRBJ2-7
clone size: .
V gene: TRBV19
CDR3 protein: CASSIAQGVAYEQYF
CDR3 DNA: TGTGCCAGTAGTATAGCTCAGGGGGTTGCGTACGAGCAGTACTTC

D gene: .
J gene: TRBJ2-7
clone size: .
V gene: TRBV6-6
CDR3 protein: CASSYSVGQSYEQYF
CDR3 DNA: TGTGCCAGCAGTTACTCAGTCGGTCAAAGCTACGAGCAGTACTTC

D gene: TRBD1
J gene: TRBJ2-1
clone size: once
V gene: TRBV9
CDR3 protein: CASSVDGTGGNEQFF
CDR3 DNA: TGTGCCAGCAGCGTAGACGGGACAGGGGGCAATGAGCAGTTCTTC

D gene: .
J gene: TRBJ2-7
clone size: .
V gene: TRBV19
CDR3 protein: CASSPGTAAYEQYF
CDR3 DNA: TGTGCCAGTAGCCCCGGGACTGCCGCCTACGAGCAGTACTTC

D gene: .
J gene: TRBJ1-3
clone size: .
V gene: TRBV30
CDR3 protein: CAWSPTGGQGDFLYF
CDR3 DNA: TGTGCCTGGAGTCCGACGGGTGGGCAGGGAGACTTTTTATATTTT

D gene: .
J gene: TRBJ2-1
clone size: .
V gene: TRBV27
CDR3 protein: CASSWSESSYNEQFF
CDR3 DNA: TGTGCCAGCAGTTGGAGCGAAAGCTCCTACAATGAGCAGTTCTTC

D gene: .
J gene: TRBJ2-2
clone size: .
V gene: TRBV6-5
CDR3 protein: CASSYSGPGTGELFF
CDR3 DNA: TGTGCCAGCAGTTACTCAGGGCCCGGCACCGGGGAGCTGTTTTTT

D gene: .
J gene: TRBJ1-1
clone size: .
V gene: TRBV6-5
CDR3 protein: CASSYPGHGNTEAFF
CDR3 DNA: TGTGCCAGCAGTTACCCGGGACACGGGAACACTGAAGCTTTCTTT

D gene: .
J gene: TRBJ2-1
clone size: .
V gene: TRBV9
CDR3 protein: CASSPWPAANEQFF
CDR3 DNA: TGTGCCAGCAGCCCTTGGCCAGCGGCCAATGAGCAGTTCTTC

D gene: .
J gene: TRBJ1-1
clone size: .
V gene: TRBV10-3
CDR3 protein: CAITGGPKGWTEAFF
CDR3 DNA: TGTGCCATCACGGGGGGCCCGAAAGGATGGACTGAAGCTTTCTTT

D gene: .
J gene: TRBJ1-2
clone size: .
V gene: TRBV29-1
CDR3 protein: CSAAVGVNLDGYTF
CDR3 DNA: TGCAGCGCCGCGGTGGGGGTGAATCTTGATGGCTACACCTTC

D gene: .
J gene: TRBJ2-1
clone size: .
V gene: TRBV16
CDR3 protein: CASSQPGRQSSGEQFF
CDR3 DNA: TGTGCCAGCAGCCAACCGGGACGACAGAGCTCTGGTGAGCAGTTCTTC

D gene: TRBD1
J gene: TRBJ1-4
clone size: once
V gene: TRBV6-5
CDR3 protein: CASSYSQGGGTVLFF
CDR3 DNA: TGTGCCAGCAGTTACTCACAGGGGGGCGGAACGGTGCTTTTTTTT

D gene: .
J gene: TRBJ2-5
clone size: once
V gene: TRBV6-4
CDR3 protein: CASSRTTPETQYF
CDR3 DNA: TGTGCCAGCAGTCGGACTACCCCAGAGACCCAGTACTTC

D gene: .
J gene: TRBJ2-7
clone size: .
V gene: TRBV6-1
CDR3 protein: CASSEVFRSEQYF
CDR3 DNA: TGTGCCAGCAGTGAAGTCTTCCGGAGCGAGCAGTACTTC

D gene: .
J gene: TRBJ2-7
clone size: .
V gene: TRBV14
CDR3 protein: CASSQDLRLGPLEQYF
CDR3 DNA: TGTGCCAGCAGCCAAGATCTGAGACTAGGACCCCTGGAGCAGTACTTC

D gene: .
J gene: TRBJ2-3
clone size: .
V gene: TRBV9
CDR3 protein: CASSVGSFPAPSYTQYF
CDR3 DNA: TGTGCCAGCAGCGTAGGGTCATTCCCCGCGCCGTCCTATACGCAGTATTTT

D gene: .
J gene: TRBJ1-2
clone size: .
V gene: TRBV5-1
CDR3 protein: CASSLEAGSFGYTF
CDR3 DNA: TGCGCCAGCAGCTTGGAAGCAGGGAGTTTTGGCTACACCTTC

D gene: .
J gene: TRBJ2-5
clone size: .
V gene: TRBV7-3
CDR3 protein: CASSLLPGETETQYF
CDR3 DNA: TGTGCCAGCAGCTTACTTCCAGGGGAGACCGAGACCCAGTACTTC

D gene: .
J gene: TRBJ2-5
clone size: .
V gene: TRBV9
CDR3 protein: CASSLQGTPRETQYF
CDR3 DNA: TGTGCCAGCAGCCTTCAAGGAACCCCGAGGGAGACCCAGTACTTC